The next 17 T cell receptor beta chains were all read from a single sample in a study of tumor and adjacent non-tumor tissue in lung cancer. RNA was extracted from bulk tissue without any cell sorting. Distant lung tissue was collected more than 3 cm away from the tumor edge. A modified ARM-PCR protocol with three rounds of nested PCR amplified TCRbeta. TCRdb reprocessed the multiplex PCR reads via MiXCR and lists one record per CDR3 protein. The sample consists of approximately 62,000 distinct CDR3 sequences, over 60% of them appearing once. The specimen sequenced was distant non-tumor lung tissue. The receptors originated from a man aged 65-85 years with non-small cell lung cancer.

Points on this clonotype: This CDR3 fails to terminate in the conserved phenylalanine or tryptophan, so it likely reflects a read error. The CDR3 DNA reads TGCAGCGTTGATATGGTCGGGGACACCGGGGAGCTGTTTTCT. Its protein product is CSVDMVGDTGELFS. This sequence joins TRBV29-1 and TRBJ2-2, with D perhaps matching TRBD2 (5 bases). This CDR3 spans 14 amino acids. The ends were cut back, 3 bases at V and 3 bases at J, with 11 bases in the middle. Germline V CDR1 and CDR2: SQVTM, ANQGSEA.

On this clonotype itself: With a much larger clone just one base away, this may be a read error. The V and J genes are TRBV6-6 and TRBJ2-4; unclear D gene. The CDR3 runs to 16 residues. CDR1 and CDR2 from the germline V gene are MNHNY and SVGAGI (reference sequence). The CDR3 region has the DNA TGTGCCAGCAGTTCATCAGACACAGTAGCCAAAAACATTCGGTACTTC. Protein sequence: CASSSSDTVAKNIRYF.

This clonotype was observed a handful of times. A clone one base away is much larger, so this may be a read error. The CDR3 here is CASSLNLGDGTLYF. Here the CDR3 DNA reads TGTGCCAGCAGTTTAAATCTGGGTGACGGGACCCTGTACTTC. The chain combines TRBV12-3 or TRBV12-4 with TRBJ2-5; D may be TRBD1 or TRBD2 (5 bases each). This CDR3 is 14 amino acids long.

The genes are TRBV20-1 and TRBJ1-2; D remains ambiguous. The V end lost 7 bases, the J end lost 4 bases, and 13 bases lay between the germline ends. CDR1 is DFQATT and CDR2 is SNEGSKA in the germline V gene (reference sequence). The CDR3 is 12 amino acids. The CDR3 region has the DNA TGCAGTGTCCGCGGACGGCTCTATGGCTACACCTTC. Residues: CSVRGRLYGYTF.

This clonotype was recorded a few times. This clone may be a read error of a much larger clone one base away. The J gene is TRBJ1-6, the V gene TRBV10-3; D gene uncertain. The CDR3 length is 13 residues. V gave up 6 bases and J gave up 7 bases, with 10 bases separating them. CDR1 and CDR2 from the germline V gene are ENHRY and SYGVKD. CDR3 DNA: TGTGCCATCAGGTCAACCATGAATTCACCCCTCCACTTT. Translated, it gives CAIRSTMNSPLHF.

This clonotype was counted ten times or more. Here the CDR3 reads CASSPVGPWAPLHF. The CDR3 DNA reads as TGTGCCAGCAGTCCCGTTGGGCCCTGGGCACCCCTCCACTTT. The chain uses TRBV7-9 and TRBJ1-6; D ambiguous. Germline loops: CDR1 SEHNR, CDR2 FQNEAQ (reference sequence). V was pared by 6 bases and J by 11 bases, with 17 bases between. CDR3 length: 14 residues.

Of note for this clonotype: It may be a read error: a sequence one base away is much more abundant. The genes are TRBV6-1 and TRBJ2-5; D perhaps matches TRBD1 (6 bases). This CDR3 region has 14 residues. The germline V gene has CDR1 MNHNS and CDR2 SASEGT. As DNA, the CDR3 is TGTACCAGCAGTGAAGGGCCAGGGGAAGAGACCCAGTACTTC. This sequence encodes CTSSEGPGEETQYF.

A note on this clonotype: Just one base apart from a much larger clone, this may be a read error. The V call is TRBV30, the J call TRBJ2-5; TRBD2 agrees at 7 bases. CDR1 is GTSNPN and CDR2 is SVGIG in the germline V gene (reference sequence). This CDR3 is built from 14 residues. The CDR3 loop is CTWRSGTTGETQYF. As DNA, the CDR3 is TGTACCTGGAGATCCGGGACTACGGGGGAGACCCAGTACTTC.

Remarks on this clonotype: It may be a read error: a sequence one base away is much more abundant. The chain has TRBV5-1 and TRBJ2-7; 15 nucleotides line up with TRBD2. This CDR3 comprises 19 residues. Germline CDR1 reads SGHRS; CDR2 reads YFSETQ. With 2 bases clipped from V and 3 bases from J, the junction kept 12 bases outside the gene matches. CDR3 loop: CASSLRTSGGAVIVYEQYF. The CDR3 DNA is TGCGCCAGCAGCTTAAGGACTAGCGGGGGGGCCGTCATTGTCTACGAGCAGTACTTC.

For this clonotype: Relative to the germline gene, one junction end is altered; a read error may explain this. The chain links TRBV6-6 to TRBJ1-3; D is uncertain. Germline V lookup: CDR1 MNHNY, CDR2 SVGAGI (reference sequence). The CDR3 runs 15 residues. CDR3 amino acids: CVSSDRRTSGNTIYF. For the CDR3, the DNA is TGTGTCAGCAGTGACCGACGGACCTCTGGAAACACCATATATTTT.

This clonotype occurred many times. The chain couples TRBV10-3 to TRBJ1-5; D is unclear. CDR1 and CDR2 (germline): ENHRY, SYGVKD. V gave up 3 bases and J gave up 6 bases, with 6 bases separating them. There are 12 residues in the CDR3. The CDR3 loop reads CAISDFSQPQHF. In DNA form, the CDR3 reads TGTGCCATCAGTGATTTTAGTCAGCCCCAGCATTTT.

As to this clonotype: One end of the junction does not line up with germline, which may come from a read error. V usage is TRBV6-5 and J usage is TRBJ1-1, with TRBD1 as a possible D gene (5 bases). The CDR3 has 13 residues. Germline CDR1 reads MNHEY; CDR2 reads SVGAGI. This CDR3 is CASIYPRVTEAFF. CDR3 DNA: TGTGCCAGCATTTACCCCAGGGTTACTGAAGCTTTCTTT.

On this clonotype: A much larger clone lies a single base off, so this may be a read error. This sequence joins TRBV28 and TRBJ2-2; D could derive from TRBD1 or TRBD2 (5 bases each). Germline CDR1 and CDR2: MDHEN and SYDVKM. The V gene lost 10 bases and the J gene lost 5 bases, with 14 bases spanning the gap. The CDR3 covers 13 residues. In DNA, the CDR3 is TGTGCCATCAGGGTTGGGGGAACCGGGGAGCTGTTTTTT. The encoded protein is CAIRVGGTGELFF.

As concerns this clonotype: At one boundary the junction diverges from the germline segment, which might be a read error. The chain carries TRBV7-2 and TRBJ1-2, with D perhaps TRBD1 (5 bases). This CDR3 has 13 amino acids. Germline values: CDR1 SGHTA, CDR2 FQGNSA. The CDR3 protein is CASSLMRGSGYTF. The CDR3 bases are TGTGCCAGCAGCTTAATGAGGGGCTCCGGCTACACCTTT.

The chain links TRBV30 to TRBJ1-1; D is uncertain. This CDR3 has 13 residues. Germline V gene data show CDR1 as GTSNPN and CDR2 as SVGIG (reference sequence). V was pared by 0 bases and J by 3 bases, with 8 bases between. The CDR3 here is CAWSVRPHTEAFF. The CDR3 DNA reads TGTGCCTGGAGTGTACGACCGCACACTGAAGCTTTCTTT.

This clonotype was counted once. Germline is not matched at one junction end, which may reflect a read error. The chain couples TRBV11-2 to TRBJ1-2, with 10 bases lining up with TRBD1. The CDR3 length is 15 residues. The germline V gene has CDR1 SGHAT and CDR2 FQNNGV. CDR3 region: CTSSLDLGQGYGYTF. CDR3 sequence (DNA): TGTACCAGTAGCTTAGACCTGGGACAGGGGTATGGCTACACCTTC.

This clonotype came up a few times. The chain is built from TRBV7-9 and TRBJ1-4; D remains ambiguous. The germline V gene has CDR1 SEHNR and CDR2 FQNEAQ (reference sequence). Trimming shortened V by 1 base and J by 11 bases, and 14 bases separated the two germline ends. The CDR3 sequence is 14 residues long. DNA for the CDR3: TGTGCCAGCAGCTTAGGGCCTCAGCAGAGTAAACTGTTTTTT. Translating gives CASSLGPQQSKLFF.